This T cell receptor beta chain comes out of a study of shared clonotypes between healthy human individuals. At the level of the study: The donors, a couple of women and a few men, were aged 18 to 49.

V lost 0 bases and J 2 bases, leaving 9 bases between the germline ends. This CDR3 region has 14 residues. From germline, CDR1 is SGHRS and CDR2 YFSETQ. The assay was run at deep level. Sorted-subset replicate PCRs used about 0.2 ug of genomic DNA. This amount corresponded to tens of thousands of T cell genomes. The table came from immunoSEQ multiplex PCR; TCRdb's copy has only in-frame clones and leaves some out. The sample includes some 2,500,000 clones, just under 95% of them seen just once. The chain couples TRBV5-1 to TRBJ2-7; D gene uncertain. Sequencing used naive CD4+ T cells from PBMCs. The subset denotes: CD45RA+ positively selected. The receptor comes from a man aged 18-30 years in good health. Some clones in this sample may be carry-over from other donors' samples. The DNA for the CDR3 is TGCGCCAGCAGCTTGGTGGAGCTTACCTACGAGCAGTACTTC. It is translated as CASSLVELTYEQYF.